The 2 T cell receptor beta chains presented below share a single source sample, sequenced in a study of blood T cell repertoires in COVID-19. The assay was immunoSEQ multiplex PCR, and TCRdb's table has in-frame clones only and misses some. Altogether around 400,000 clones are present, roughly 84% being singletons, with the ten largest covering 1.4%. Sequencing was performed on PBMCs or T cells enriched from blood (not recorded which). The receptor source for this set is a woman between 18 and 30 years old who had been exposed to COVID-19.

Here the CDR3 reads CASSPNTGAINEKLFF. The CDR3, as DNA: TGTGCCAGCAGTCCAAACACAGGGGCTATTAATGAAAAACTGTTTTTT. The chain has TRBV2 and TRBJ1-4; 7 bases fit TRBD1. CDR3 length: 16 amino acids. CDR1 and CDR2 from the germline V gene are SNHLY and FYNNEI. J gave up 4 bases and V 5 bases, and 10 bases lay outside the gene matches.

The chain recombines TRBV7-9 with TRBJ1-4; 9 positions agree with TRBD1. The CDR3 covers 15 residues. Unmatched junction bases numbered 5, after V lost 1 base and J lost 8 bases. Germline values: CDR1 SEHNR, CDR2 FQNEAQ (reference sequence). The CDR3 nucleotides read TGTGCCAGCAGCTTAGGGGACAGGGAGGACGAAAAACTGTTTTTT. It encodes CASSLGDREDEKLFF.